This passage covers 32 T cell receptor beta chains from one sample sequenced in a study of blood T cell repertoires in COVID-19. Repertoires were generated with immunoSEQ multiplex PCR, while TCRdb's copy carries only in-frame clones and drops some. In the table there are under 150,000 clones, 81% of which are singletons. Specimen: peripheral blood. The receptors stem from a woman between 55 and 75 years old with active or convalescent COVID-19.

The CDR3 sequence: CASRRPGDGYGYTF. The DNA of the CDR3 is TGTGCCAGTCGCCGCCCAGGCGACGGCTATGGCTACACCTTC. J is TRBJ1-2 and V is TRBV5-5; D gene uncertain. This CDR3 has 14 amino acids. Germline V gene data show CDR1 as SGHKS and CDR2 as YYEKEE (reference sequence). V lost 8 bases and J lost 4, with 18 bases in between.

This clone was observed once. The chain carries TRBV3-1 (or the pseudogene TRBV3-2) and TRBJ1-2; D perhaps matches TRBD1 (6 bases). CDR3 length: 15 residues. Germline assignment: CDR1 LGHDT and CDR2 YNNKEL (reference sequence). The V end was cut by 0 bases, the J end by 8 bases, with 16 bases between. The CDR3 region is CASSQDPAGVDGYTF. The CDR3 DNA is TGTGCCAGCAGCCAAGACCCCGCAGGGGTAGACGGCTACACCTTC.

This clone appeared a single time. The rearrangement joins TRBV5-6 to TRBJ1-3; D is ambiguous. Trimming pared 1 base from V and 0 bases from J, leaving 5 bases between. The CDR3 runs 14 residues. Germline-derived CDR1 and CDR2 are SGHDT and YYEEEE. CDR3 region: CASSLTDSGNTIYF. CDR3 nucleotide sequence: TGTGCCAGCAGCTTGACAGACTCTGGAAACACCATATATTTT. Full variable domain (missing parts from reference TRBV5-6 and TRBJ1-3): DAGVTQSPTHLIKTRGQQVTLRCSPKSGHDTVSWYQQALGQGPQFIFQYYEEEERQRGNFPDRFSGHQFPNYSSELNVNALLLGDSALYLCASSLTDSGNTIYFGEGSWLTVV.

A remark on this clone: A much larger clonotype is one base distant, so this may be a read error. Other nucleotide sequences in the sample specify the same CDR3. The chain links TRBV6-1 to TRBJ1-2, with a weak D call TRBD1 (6 bases). In germline, CDR1 is MNHNS, CDR2 SASEGT. Trimming stripped 0 bases from V and 7 bases from J, with 9 bases between. The CDR3 sequence is 13 residues long. CDR3: CASSEAGRGGYTF. CDR3 bases: TGTGCCAGCAGTGAAGCGGGCAGGGGTGGCTACACCTTC.

The chain links TRBV5-1 to TRBJ2-5; D unclear. CDR1 SGHRS and CDR2 YFSETQ come from the germline V gene. This CDR3 spans 13 amino acids. With 5 bases removed from V and 5 bases from J, the gap between germline ends came to 13 bases. The DNA for the CDR3 is TGCGCCAGCAGAACCCTAGTGCTTGAGACCCAGTACTTC. Amino acid sequence: CASRTLVLETQYF. The full variable domain, with the rest looked up from reference TRBV5-1 and TRBJ2-5, is KAGVTQTPRYLIKTRGQQVTLSCSPISGHRSVSWYQQTPGQGLQFLFEYFSETQRNKGNFPGRFSGRQFSNSRSEMNVSTLELGDSALYLCASRTLVLETQYFGPGTRLLVL.

This clone was recorded only once. This chain uses TRBV14 with TRBJ2-2; tentative D call: TRBD2 (5 bases). The CDR3 is 16 residues long. Germline V gene lookup returns CDR1 SGHDN and CDR2 FVKESK. Trimming left V 1 base short and J 1 base short, with 10 bases between. CDR3 DNA: TGTGCCAGCAGCCAAGCCACTAGTCGGAACACCGGGGAGCTGTTTTTT. It is translated as CASSQATSRNTGELFF.

The V and J genes are TRBV10-3 and TRBJ2-7, with 10 nucleotides matching TRBD1. Germline V CDR1 and CDR2: ENHRY, SYGVKD. There are 15 residues in the CDR3. The V segment lost 4 bases and the J segment 5 bases; nucleotides outside the gene matches: 8. The CDR3 DNA sequence: TGTGCCATCAGTGCCTCCGGGGGACAGGGGAACGAGCAGTACTTC. It specifies CAISASGGQGNEQYF.

The chain joins TRBV11-2 to TRBJ2-3, with 9 bases matching TRBD2. The CDR3 spans 14 residues. CDR1 is SGHAT and CDR2 is FQNNGV in the germline V gene. The junction had 6 bases not matched to a gene; V was cut back by 5 bases and J by 6 bases. The CDR3 DNA follows: TGTGCCAGCAGCGAGCGGGGGGCGGGGGATACGCAGTATTTT. Residues: CASSERGAGDTQYF. The complete variable domain, with remaining parts taken from reference TRBV11-2 and TRBJ2-3, reads EAGVAQSPRYKIIEKRQSVAFWCNPISGHATLYWYQQILGQGPKLLIQFQNNGVVDDSQLPKDRFSAERLKGVDSTLKIQPAKLEDSAVYLCASSERGAGDTQYFGPGTRLTVL.

The rearrangement joins TRBV7-2 to TRBJ2-1; weak D call: TRBD1 (6 bases). This CDR3 contains 15 residues. Per germline, CDR1 SGHTA and CDR2 FQGNSA. The germline V and J ends were trimmed by 1 base and 3 bases, with 10 bases remaining between them. CDR3 coding DNA: TGTGCCAGCAGCTTAGGGGGACAATACTACAATGAGCAGTTCTTC. Amino acids: CASSLGGQYYNEQFF. The complete variable domain, with remaining parts taken from reference TRBV7-2 and TRBJ2-1, reads GAGVSQSPSNKVTEKGKDVELRCDPISGHTALYWYRQSLGQGLEFLIYFQGNSAPDKSGLPSDRFSAERTGGSVSTLTIQRTQQEDSAVYLCASSLGGQYYNEQFFGPGTRLTVL.

This sequence joins TRBV18 and TRBJ1-2, with 7 bases aligning to TRBD1. V trimming: 3 bases; J trimming: 6 bases; junction bases outside the gene matches: 1. The CDR3 is 12 amino acids. The germline CDR1 and CDR2 sequences are KGHSH and LQKENI. CDR3 coding DNA: TGTGCCAGCTCACCCCAGGGGGATGGCTACACCTTC. Translated, it gives CASSPQGDGYTF.

The J gene is TRBJ1-2, the V gene TRBV29-1; possibly TRBD1 for D (6 bases). V was clipped by 7 bases and J by 4 bases, with 19 bases between them. Germline lookup yields CDR1 SQVTM and CDR2 ANQGSEA. The CDR3 loop spans 14 amino acids. The CDR3 protein is CSASNTGPFYGYTF. CDR3 coding DNA: TGCAGCGCCTCAAATACAGGGCCTTTCTATGGCTACACCTTC.

The V gene is TRBV4-3, the J gene TRBJ2-3, with 12 bases aligning to TRBD2. CDR1 is LGHNA and CDR2 is YSLEER in the germline V gene. The CDR3 sequence is 16 residues long. Trimming at V came to 0 bases and at J to 7 bases, leaving 5 bases not matched to a gene. This CDR3 is CASSQEILAGGYTQYF. For the CDR3, the DNA is TGCGCCAGCAGCCAAGAGATCCTAGCGGGAGGGTATACGCAGTATTTT.

The CDR3, as DNA: TGTGCCAGCAGGGCCCCAGACAGGGGATCCACTGAAGCTTTCTTT. This sequence encodes CASRAPDRGSTEAFF. The chain uses TRBV28 and TRBJ1-1; 8 bases are a match to TRBD1. Germline CDR1 is MDHEN and CDR2 is SYDVKM. V lost 6 bases and J lost 4; bases outside the gene matches: 10. This CDR3 has 15 residues.

The chain links TRBV28 to TRBJ1-5; D perhaps matches TRBD1 (6 bases). This CDR3 has 20 residues. The V and J ends lost 0 bases and 0 bases respectively, with 21 bases between them. Looked up from germline, CDR1 is MDHEN and CDR2 is SYDVKM. This CDR3 is CASSLWSRDTGYYSNQPQHF. The CDR3 nucleotides read TGTGCCAGCAGTTTATGGAGCCGGGACACGGGATACTATAGCAATCAGCCCCAGCATTTT.

The chain carries TRBV27 and TRBJ1-2; 7 bases map to TRBD1. The CDR3 contains 13 residues. The J segment lost 7 bases and the V segment lost 2 bases, leaving 4 bases of the junction unmatched. Germline loops: CDR1 MNHEY, CDR2 SMNVEV (reference sequence). The CDR3 is CASSLHRGIGYTF. CDR3 bases: TGTGCCAGCAGTTTACACAGGGGAATTGGCTACACCTTC.

This chain connects TRBV3-1 (or the pseudogene TRBV3-2) to TRBJ1-1; D not resolved. The V end lost 1 base, the J end lost 4 bases, and 7 bases lay between the germline ends. Germline CDR1 is LGHDT and CDR2 is YNNKEL (reference sequence). The CDR3 has 13 amino acids. Here the CDR3 reads CASSQGRSTEAFF. Written as DNA, the CDR3 is TGTGCCAGCAGCCAAGGGCGGTCCACTGAAGCTTTCTTT.

The V gene is TRBV3-1 (or the pseudogene TRBV3-2), the J gene TRBJ2-1; a possible D gene is TRBD2 (5 bases). Trimming shortened V by 1 base and J by 10 bases, and 8 bases separated the two germline ends. Germline V gives CDR1 LGHDT, CDR2 YNNKEL (reference sequence). This CDR3 is built from 12 residues. In nucleotides, the CDR3 is TGTGCCAGCAGCCAAGGGTGGAGGGAGCAGTTCTTC. It translates to CASSQGWREQFF.

The chain joins TRBV18 to TRBJ2-3, with 10 bases identical to TRBD2. Trimming took 6 bases from V and 0 from J; bases not matched to a gene: 3. Germline CDR1 reads KGHSH; CDR2 reads LQKENI. This CDR3 has 15 amino acids. The CDR3 loop reads CASSGTSDSTDTQYF. The DNA for the CDR3 is TGTGCCAGCTCGGGGACTAGCGACAGCACAGATACGCAGTATTTT. The whole variable domain, filled in from reference TRBV18 and TRBJ2-3, reads NAGVMQNPRHLVRRRGQEARLRCSPMKGHSHVYWYRQLPEEGLKFMVYLQKENIIDESGMPKERFSAEFPKEGPSILRIQQVVRGDSAAYFCASSGTSDSTDTQYFGPGTRLTVL.

This clone was counted a single time. V is TRBV7-2 and J is TRBJ2-3; 8 positions agree with TRBD1. This CDR3 has 15 amino acids. Germline V gene sequence: CDR1 SGHTA, CDR2 FQGNSA. Losses at the gene ends were 2 bases for V and 3 bases for J; bases not matched to a gene: 4. The CDR3 is CASSLQGAGTDTQYF. Written as DNA, the CDR3 is TGTGCCAGCAGCTTACAGGGGGCAGGAACAGATACGCAGTATTTT.

Here the CDR3 reads CASSQPGGRDSPLHF. The DNA of the CDR3 is TGCGCCAGCAGCCAGCCAGGGGGGAGAGATTCACCCCTCCACTTT. The genes are TRBV4-1 and TRBJ1-6; TRBD1 matches 7 bases. The CDR3 length is 15 residues. Germline V lookup: CDR1 MGHRA, CDR2 YSYEKL. Germline trimming cut 3 bases from V and 8 bases from J; bases unmatched to any gene: 7.

This clone appeared a single time. V is TRBV5-6 and J is TRBJ2-7; the D is unclear. Per the germline V gene, CDR1 is SGHDT and CDR2 is YYEEEE. Deletions cut 2 bases from V and 4 bases from J, with 16 bases between. This CDR3 is 15 amino acids long. Here the CDR3 reads CASSLAEQPIYEQYF. The CDR3 DNA sequence: TGTGCCAGCAGCTTAGCCGAACAGCCAATATACGAGCAGTACTTC.

The J gene is TRBJ2-4, the V gene TRBV6-2 or TRBV6-3; D possibly corresponds to TRBD1 (6 bases). Germline V gene lookup returns CDR1 MNHEY and CDR2 SVGEGT. V was clipped by 5 bases and J by 0 bases, with 14 bases between them. The length of the CDR3 is 16 residues. The CDR3 sequence: CASSGRTELAKNIQYF. The CDR3, as DNA: TGTGCCAGCAGTGGTCGGACAGAGCTAGCCAAAAACATTCAGTACTTC.

This chain links TRBV28 with TRBJ1-2; TRBD1 matches 7 bases. The CDR3 sequence is 17 residues long. Trimming took 6 bases from V and 6 from J; bases not matched to a gene: 19. Per the germline V gene, CDR1 is MDHEN and CDR2 is SYDVKM. CDR3 in amino acids: CASSPFQGEYGENGYTF. DNA of the CDR3: TGTGCCAGCAGCCCCTTCCAGGGGGAGTATGGGGAAAATGGCTACACCTTC.

The chain carries TRBV28 and TRBJ1-2; weak D call: TRBD1 (5 bases). The ends were cut back, 3 bases at V and 1 base at J, with 9 bases in the middle. Germline V gene sequence: CDR1 MDHEN, CDR2 SYDVKM. This CDR3 region has 14 residues. In nucleotides, the CDR3 is TGTGCCAGCAGTTTGAACAGGAGTAACTATGGCTACACCTTC. Translation gives CASSLNRSNYGYTF.

In this sample, this clone turned up once. This chain uses TRBV4-2 with TRBJ2-7, with TRBD2 matching over 9 bases. This CDR3 spans 15 amino acids. Losses at the gene ends were 4 bases for V and 3 bases for J; bases not matched to a gene: 7. Germline CDR1 is LGHNA and CDR2 is YNFKEQ. The CDR3 loop is CASSRAAGGLYEQYF. DNA of the CDR3: TGTGCCAGCAGCCGAGCAGCGGGAGGACTCTACGAGCAGTACTTC.

The genes are TRBV11-3 and TRBJ2-5; the match to TRBD2 covers 12 bases. V dropped 3 bases and J dropped 5; count of bases not matched to a gene: 4. Per germline, CDR1 SGHNT and CDR2 YENEEA. The CDR3 consists of 15 residues. The CDR3 nucleotides read TGTGCCAGCAGCTTTCGGACTAGCGGGATGGAGACCCAGTACTTC. Translating gives CASSFRTSGMETQYF.

The chain has TRBV6-5 and TRBJ2-1; 7 bases align to TRBD2. Trimming cost V 2 bases and J 7 bases; bases outside gene matches: 2. Germline values: CDR1 MNHEY, CDR2 SVGAGI. This CDR3 comprises 13 residues. CDR3 protein: CASSYPGRNEQFF. CDR3 in DNA: TGTGCCAGCAGTTACCCCGGGAGGAATGAGCAGTTCTTC.

The chain couples TRBV6-5 to TRBJ2-7; 10 bases line up with TRBD1. V lost 6 bases to trimming and J lost 1 base; unmatched junction nucleotides: 6. The CDR3 has 15 amino acids. CDR1 and CDR2 (germline): MNHEY, SVGAGI. CDR3 in amino acids: CASRPGTGASYEQYV. CDR3 DNA sequence: TGTGCCAGCAGACCCGGGACAGGGGCTTCCTACGAGCAGTACGTC.

V and J are TRBV5-1 and TRBJ2-5; 9 bases are shared with TRBD2. The V and J ends lost 4 bases and 3 bases, in that order; junction bases with no gene match: 4. This CDR3 is built from 14 residues. Germline V CDR1 and CDR2: SGHRS, YFSETQ. DNA for the CDR3: TGCGCCAGCAGCCCAAGGACTAGCGAAGAGACCCAGTACTTC. This sequence encodes CASSPRTSEETQYF.

The chain uses TRBV18 and TRBJ2-5, with D possibly being TRBD2 (5 bases). Trimming stripped 0 bases from V and 3 bases from J, with 8 bases between. This CDR3 spans 14 amino acids. Germline V gene data show CDR1 as KGHSH and CDR2 as LQKENI. This CDR3 reads CASSPPTGEETQYF. For the CDR3, the DNA is TGTGCCAGCTCACCACCTACCGGGGAAGAGACCCAGTACTTC.

This chain joins TRBV12-3 or TRBV12-4 and TRBJ2-1, with TRBD1 matching 7 bases. This CDR3 has 13 amino acids. The J segment lost 10 bases and the V segment lost 5 bases, leaving 8 bases of the junction unmatched. The CDR3 region is CASSLNRGWEQFF. The CDR3 coding sequence is TGTGCCAGCAGTCTTAACAGGGGTTGGGAGCAGTTCTTC.

A remark on this clone: The junction does not match germline at one end; this may be a read error. At the DNA level, this CDR3 is encoded by other sequences in the same sample as well. This chain's CDR3 is CASSTSTDTQYF. CDR3 bases: TGTGCCAGCAGCACGAGCACGGATACGCAGTATTTT. The chain uses TRBV12-3 or TRBV12-4 and TRBJ2-3; no clear D gene. This CDR3 region has 12 residues.